This TCR beta chain appears in the sequencing data of a study of CD8 T cells in Susac syndrome. Study-wide results and caveats: CD4+ T cell repertoires in Susac syndrome exhibited no evidence of clonal expansion. By the study's own acknowledgment, its TCR sequencing and HLA analysis included relatively few individuals.

A remark on this clonotype: Its specificity is not known.

CDR3 length equals 16 residues. Trimming removed 1 base from V and 5 bases from J; junction bases left unmatched: 9. Looked up from germline, CDR1 is SGHTA and CDR2 is FQGNSA. RNA amounts of roughly 0.45 to 1 ug underwent reverse transcription with random hexamers. Using its own MiXCR run on the immunoSEQ multiplex PCR reads, TCRdb lists one record per CDR3 protein. The table shows about 94,000 distinct CDR3 sequences, with just under 95% occurring only once. Sequencing input: CD4+ T cells from PBMCs. This receptor was taken from a human donor with Susac syndrome. V is TRBV7-2 and J is TRBJ2-3, with 7 positions matching TRBD1. CDR3 protein: CASSLVSGGDGDTQYF. CDR3 bases: TGTGCCAGCAGCTTAGTTTCAGGGGGAGATGGAGATACGCAGTATTTT.